This TCR beta chain was observed in a study of shared clonotypes between healthy human individuals. Measured with immunoSEQ multiplex PCR; TCRdb has only the in-frame clones, and not every one. The table includes 1,500,000 or so clones, more than 95% detected once. The TCR originated in a man younger than 40 in good health. Sequencing was carried out using naive CD4+ T cells sorted from blood. The sample's subset: CD45RA+ positively selected.

CDR3 sequence reads: CASSLRVHAGRGDTQYF. CDR3 sequence (DNA): TGTGCCAGCAGCCTTAGGGTCCATGCCGGGCGGGGGGATACGCAGTATTTT. The chain has TRBV7-9 and TRBJ2-3, with 7 bases aligning to TRBD2. With V trimmed by 5 bases and J by 6 bases, 17 bases remained unmatched. The CDR3 has 17 amino acids. Germline V gene data show CDR1 as SEHNR and CDR2 as FQNEAQ (reference sequence).